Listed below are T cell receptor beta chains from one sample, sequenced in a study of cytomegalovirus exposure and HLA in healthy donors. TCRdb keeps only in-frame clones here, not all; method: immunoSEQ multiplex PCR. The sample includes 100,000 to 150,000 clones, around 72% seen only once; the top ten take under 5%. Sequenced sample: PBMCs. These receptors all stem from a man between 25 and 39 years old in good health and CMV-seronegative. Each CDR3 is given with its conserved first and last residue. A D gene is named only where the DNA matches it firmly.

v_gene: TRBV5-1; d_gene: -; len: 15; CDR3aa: CASSPIGGKPYEQYF
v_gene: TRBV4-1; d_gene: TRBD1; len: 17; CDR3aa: CASSQGYGDRGTDTQYF
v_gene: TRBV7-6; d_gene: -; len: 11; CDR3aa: CASSTSYEQYF
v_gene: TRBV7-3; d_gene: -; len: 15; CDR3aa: CASSLTGTKNTEAFF
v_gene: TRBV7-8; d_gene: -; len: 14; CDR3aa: CASSPLRLHYEQYF
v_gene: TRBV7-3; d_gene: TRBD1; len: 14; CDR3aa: CASSSDRGQETQYF
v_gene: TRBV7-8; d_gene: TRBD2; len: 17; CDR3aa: CASSQRGGKGKGYEQYF
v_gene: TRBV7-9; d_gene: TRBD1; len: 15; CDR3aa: CASSQTGTAQETQYF
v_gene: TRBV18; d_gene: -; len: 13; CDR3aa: CASSPRQSDEQYF
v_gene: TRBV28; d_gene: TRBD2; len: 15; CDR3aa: CASSDSGGLYNEQFF
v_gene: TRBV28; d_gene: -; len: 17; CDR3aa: CASREPFRTAANYGYTF
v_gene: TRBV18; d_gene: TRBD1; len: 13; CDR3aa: CASSPGTGNAIYF
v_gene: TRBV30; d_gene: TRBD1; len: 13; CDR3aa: CAWSPRGMAEAFF
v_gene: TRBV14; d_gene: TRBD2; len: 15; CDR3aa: CASSQALFGGETQYF
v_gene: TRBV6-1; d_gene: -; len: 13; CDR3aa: CASTADTGDTQYF
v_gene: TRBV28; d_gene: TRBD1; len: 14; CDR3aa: CASSSPGQGLAAFF
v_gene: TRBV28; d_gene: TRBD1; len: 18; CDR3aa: CASSGQGGPYVLTYEQYF
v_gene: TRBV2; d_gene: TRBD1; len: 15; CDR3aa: CASSEYRGDGTEAFF
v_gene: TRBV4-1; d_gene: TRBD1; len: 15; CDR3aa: CASSQSGTGTYEQYF
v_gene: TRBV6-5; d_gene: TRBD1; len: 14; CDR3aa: CASSNRGFYNEQFF
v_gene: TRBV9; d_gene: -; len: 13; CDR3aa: CASSWGATYEQYF
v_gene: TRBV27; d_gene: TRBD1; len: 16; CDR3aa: CASSPRTGAYRQPQHF
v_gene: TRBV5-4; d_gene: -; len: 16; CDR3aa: CASSQLTGSRGGTQYF
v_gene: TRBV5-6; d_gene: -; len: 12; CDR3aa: CASSPQRYGYTF
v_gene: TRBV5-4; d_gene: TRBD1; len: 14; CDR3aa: CASSSTGGAKTQYF
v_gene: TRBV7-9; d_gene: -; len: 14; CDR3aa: CASNPSGGESPLHF
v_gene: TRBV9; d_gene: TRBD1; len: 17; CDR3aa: CASSARLTGGDSYEQYF
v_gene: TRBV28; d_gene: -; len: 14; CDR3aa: CAANPLGTPYEQYF
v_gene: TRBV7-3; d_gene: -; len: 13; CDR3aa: CASSQREYNEQFF
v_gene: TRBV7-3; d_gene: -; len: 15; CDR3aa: CASSPSGVGGTEAFF
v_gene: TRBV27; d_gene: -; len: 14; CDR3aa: CASSLSLVTETQYF
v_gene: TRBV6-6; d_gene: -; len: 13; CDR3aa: CASDVARNTEAFF
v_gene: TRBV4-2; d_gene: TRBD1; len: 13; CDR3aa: CASSQDRGETQYF
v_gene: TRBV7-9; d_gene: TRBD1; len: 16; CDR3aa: CASSLGDRGLSETQYF
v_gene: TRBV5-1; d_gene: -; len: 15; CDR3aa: CASSWRYTGQDEAFF
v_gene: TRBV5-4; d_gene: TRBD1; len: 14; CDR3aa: CASSLGQGAFGYTF
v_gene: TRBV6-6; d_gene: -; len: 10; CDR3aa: CASSRDGYTF
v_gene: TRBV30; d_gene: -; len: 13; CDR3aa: CAWSVARAYEQYF
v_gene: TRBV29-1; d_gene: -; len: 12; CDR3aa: CSVGGRLHGYTF
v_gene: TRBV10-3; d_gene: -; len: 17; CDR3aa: CAISGIIIQGGDYGYTF
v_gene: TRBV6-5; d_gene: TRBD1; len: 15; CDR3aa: CASSYDLRGLTEAFF
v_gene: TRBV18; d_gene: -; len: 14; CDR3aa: CASSPPGGTYGYTF
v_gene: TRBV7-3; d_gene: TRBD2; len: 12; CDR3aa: CATGTSGSLQFF
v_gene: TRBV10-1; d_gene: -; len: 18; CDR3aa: CASSESNTEEPPNYGYTF
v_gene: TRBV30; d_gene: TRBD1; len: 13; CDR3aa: CAWGQGNTYEQYF
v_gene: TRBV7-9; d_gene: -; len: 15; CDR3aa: CASSLFFSNTGELFF
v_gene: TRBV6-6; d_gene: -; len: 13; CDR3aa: CASRDPDSLTQYF
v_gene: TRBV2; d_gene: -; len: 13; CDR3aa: CASRGGRYNEQFF
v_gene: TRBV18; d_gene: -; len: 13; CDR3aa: CASSPALDTEAFF
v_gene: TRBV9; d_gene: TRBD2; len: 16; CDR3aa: CASSVLAGGPYNEQFF
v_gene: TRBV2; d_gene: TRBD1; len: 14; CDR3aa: CANQPGTGSYEQYF
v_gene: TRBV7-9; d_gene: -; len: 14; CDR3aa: CASSPDLASYEQYF
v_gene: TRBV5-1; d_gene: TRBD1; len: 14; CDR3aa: CASSPRTGAYGYTF
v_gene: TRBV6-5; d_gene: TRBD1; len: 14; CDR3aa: CASTTRTGDHGYTF
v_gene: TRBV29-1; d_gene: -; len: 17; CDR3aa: CSVEDTVGVLAKNIQYF
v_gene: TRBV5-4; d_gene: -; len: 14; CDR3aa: CASSLLLEGTEAFF
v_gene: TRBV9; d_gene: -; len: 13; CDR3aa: CASRPPAGDGYTF